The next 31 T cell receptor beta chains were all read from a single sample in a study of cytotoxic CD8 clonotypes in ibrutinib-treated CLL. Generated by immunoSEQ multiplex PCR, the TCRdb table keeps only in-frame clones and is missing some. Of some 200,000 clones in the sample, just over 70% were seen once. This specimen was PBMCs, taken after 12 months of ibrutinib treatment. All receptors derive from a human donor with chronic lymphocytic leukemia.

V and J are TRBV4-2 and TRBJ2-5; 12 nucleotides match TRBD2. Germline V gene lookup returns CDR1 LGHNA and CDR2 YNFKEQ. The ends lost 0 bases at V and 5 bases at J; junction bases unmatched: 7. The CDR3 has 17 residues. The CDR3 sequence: CASSQDRASGREETQYF. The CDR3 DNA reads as TGTGCCAGCAGCCAAGATAGGGCTAGCGGGAGGGAGGAGACCCAGTACTTC.

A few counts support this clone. CDR3 sequence reads: CAWSTQQGARVTNGYTF. The CDR3 coding sequence is TGTGCCTGGAGTACTCAACAGGGGGCTCGGGTCACCAATGGCTACACCTTC. The chain carries TRBV30 and TRBJ1-2, with TRBD1 matching 9 bases. V gave up 2 bases and J gave up 6 bases; unmatched junction bases: 16. Germline loops: CDR1 GTSNPN, CDR2 SVGIG (reference sequence). The CDR3 has 17 residues.

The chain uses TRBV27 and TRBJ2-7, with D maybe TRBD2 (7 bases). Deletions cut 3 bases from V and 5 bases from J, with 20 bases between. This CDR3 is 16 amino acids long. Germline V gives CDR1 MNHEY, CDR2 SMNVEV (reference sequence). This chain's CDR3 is CASSFLGRGHGNEQYF. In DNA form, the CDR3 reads TGTGCCAGCAGTTTCCTAGGGAGGGGACATGGCAACGAGCAGTACTTC.

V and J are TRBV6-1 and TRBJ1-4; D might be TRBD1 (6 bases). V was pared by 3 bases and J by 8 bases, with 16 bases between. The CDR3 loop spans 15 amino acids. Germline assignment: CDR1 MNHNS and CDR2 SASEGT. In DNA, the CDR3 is TGTGCCAGCAGTGACCGGTCAGGGGTTCGGGAAAAACTGTTTTTT. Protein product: CASSDRSGVREKLFF.

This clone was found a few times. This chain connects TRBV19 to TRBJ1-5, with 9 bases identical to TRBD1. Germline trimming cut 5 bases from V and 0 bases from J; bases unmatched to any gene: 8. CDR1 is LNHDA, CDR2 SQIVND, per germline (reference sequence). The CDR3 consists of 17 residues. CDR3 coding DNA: TGTGCCAGTAGTGGGGGACAGGGCTATTATAGCAATCAGCCCCAGCATTTT. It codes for CASSGGQGYYSNQPQHF.

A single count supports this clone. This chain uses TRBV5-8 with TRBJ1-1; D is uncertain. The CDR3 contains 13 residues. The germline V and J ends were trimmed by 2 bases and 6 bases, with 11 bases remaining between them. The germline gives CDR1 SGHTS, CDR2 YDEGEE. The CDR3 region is CASSFIVGPEAFF. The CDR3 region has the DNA TGTGCCAGCAGCTTTATCGTCGGACCTGAAGCTTTCTTT.

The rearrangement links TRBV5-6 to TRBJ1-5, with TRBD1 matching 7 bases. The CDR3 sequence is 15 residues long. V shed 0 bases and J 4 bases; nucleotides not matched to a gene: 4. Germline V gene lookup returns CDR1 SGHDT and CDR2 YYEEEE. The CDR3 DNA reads TGTGCCAGCAGCTTGGGAGACAGGGTAAATCAGCCCCAGCATTTT. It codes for CASSLGDRVNQPQHF.

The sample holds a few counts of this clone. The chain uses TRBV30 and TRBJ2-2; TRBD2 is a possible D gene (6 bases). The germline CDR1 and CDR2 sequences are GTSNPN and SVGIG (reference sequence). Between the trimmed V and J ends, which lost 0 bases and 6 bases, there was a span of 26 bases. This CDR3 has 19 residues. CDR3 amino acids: CAWSVRSESGWTNPGELFF. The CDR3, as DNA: TGTGCCTGGAGTGTACGTTCAGAGAGCGGTTGGACTAACCCCGGGGAGCTGTTTTTT.

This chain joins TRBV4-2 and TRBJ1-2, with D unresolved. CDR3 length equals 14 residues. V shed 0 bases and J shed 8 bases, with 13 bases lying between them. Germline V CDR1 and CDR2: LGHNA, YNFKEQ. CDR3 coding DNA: TGTGCCAGCAGCCAAGATCAGGTACTTGCCGGCTACACCTTC. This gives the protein CASSQDQVLAGYTF.

The CDR3 sequence: CASSSDRVGEKLFF. The DNA of the CDR3 is TGTGCCAGCAGCTCGGACAGGGTAGGGGAAAAACTGTTTTTT. V gene TRBV6-5 combines with J gene TRBJ1-4; 8 bases agree with TRBD1. V lost 6 bases and J lost 8; bases outside the gene matches: 8. CDR3 length equals 14 residues. CDR1 and CDR2 (germline): MNHEY, SVGAGI.

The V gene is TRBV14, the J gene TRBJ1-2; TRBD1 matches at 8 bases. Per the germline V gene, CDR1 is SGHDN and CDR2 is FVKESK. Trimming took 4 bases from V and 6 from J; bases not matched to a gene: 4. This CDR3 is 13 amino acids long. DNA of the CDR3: TGTGCCAGCAGCCCACAGGGGGTCCATGGCTACACCTTC. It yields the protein CASSPQGVHGYTF.

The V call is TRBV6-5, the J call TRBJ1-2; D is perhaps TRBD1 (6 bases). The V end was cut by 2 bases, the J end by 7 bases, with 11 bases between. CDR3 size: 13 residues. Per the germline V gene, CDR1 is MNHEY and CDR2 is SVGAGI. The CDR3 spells CASSYLDRLGYTF. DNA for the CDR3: TGTGCCAGCAGTTACCTCGACAGGCTTGGCTACACCTTC.

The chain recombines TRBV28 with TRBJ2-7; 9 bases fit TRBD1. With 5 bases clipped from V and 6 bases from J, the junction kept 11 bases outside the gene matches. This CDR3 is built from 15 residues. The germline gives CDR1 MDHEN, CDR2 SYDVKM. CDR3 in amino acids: CASSTTGTGWGEQYF. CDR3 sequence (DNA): TGTGCCAGCAGTACGACCGGGACAGGGTGGGGCGAGCAGTACTTC.

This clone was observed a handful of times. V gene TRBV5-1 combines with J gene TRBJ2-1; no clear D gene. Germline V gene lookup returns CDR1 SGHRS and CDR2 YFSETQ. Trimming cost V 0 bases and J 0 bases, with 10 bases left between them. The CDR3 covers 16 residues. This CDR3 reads CASSLDGFSSYNEQFF. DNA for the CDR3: TGCGCCAGCAGCTTGGACGGCTTCTCCTCCTACAATGAGCAGTTCTTC.

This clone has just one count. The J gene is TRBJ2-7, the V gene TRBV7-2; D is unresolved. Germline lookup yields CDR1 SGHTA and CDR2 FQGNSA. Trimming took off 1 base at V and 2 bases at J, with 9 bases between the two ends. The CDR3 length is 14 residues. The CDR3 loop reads CASSLEGLTYEQYF. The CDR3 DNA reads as TGTGCCAGCAGCTTAGAGGGTCTCACCTACGAGCAGTACTTC.

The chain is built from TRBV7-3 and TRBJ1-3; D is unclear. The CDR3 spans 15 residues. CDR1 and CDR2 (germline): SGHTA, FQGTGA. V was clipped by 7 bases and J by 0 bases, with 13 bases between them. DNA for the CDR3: TGTGCCAGCAAGACGGCTACGGGCTCTGGAAACACCATATATTTT. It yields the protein CASKTATGSGNTIYF.

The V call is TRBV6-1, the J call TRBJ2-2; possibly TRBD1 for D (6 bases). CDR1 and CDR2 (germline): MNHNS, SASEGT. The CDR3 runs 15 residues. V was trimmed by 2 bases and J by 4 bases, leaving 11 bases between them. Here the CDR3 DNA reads TGTGCCAGCAGTGAACGACAGGTGTCCACCGGGGAGCTGTTTTTT. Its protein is CASSERQVSTGELFF.

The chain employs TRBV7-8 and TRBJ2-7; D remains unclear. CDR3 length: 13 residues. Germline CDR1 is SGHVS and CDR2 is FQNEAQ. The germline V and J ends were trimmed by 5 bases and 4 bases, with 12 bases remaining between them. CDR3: CASSLGLGYEQYF. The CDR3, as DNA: TGTGCCAGCAGCCTGGGATTGGGATACGAGCAGTACTTC.

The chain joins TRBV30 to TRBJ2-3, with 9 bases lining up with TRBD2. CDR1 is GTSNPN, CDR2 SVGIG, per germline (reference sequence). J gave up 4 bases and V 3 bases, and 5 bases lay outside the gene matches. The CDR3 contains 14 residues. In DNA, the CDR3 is TGTGCCTGGAGGACCCTAGCGGGGTCAGATACGCAGTATTTT. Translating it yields CAWRTLAGSDTQYF.

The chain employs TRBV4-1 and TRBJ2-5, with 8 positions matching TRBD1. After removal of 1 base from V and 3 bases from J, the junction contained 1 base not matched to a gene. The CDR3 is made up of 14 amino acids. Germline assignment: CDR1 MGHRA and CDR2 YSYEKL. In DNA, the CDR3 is TGCGCCAGCAGCCAAGTGACAGGGGAAGAGACCCAGTACTTC. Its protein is CASSQVTGEETQYF.

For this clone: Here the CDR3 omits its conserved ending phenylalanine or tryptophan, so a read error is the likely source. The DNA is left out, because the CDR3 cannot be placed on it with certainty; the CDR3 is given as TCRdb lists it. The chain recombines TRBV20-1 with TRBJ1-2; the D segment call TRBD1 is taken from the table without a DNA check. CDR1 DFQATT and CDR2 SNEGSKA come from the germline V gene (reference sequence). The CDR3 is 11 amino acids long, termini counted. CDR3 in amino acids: CSAPRTGPPSI.

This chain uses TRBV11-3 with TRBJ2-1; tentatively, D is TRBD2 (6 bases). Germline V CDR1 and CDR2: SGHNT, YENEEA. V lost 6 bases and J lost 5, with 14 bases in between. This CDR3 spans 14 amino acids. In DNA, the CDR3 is TGTGCCAGCAGTTATTTAGCGGTTAACAATGAGCAGTTCTTC. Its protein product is CASSYLAVNNEQFF. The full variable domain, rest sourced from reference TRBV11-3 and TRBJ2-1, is EAGVVQSPRYKIIEKKQPVAFWCNPISGHNTLYWYLQNLGQGPELLIRYENEEAVDDSQLPKDRFSAERLKGVDSTLKIQPAELGDSAVYLCASSYLAVNNEQFFGPGTRLTVL.

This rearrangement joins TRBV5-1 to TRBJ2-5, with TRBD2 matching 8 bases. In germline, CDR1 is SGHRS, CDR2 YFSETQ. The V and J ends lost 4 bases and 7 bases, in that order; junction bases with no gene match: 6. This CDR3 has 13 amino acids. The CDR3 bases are TGCGCCAGCAGCCCGGGGGGGTACGGGACCCAGTACTTC. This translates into CASSPGGYGTQYF.

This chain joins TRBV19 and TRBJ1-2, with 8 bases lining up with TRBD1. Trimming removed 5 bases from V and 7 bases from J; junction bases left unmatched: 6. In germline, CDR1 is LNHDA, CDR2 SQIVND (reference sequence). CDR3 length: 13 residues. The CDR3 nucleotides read TGTGCCAGTAGTGGACAGGGCTCGGGTGGCTACACCTTC. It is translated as CASSGQGSGGYTF.

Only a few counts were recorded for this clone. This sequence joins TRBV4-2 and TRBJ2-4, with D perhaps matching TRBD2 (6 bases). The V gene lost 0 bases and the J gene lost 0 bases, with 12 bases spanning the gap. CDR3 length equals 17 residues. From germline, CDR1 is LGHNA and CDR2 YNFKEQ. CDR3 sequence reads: CASSQDAAGLAKNIQYF. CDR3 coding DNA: TGTGCCAGCAGCCAAGATGCTGCGGGATTAGCCAAAAACATTCAGTACTTC.

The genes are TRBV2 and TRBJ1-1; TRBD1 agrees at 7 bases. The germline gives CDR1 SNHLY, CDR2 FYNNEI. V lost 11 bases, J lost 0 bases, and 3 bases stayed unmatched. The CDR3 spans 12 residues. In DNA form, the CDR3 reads TGTGCCGGCGGACAGGTGAACACTGAAGCTTTCTTT. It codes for CAGGQVNTEAFF.

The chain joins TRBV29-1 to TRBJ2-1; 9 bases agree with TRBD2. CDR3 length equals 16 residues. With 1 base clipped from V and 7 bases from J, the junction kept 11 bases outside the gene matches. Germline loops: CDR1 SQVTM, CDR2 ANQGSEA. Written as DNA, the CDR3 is TGCAGCGTTGAAGGGCTAGCGGGGCCCGCTCGAAATGAGCAGTTCTTC. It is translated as CSVEGLAGPARNEQFF.

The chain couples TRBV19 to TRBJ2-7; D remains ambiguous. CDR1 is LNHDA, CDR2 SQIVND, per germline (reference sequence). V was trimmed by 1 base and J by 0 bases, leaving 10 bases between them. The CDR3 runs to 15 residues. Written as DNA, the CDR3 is TGTGCCAGTAGTATAGGACAACTAACCTCCTACGAGCAGTACTTC. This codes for CASSIGQLTSYEQYF.

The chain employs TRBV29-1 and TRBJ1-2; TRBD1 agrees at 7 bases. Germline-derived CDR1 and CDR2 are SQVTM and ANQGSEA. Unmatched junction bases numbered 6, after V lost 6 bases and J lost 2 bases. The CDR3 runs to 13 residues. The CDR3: CSVAGQANYGYTF. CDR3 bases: TGCAGCGTAGCAGGACAGGCGAACTATGGCTACACCTTC.

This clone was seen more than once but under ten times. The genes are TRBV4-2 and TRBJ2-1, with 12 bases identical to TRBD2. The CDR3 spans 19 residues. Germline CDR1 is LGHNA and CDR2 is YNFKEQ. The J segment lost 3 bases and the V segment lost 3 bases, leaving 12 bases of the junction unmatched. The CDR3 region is CASSHAGASGGAGYNEQFF. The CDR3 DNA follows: TGTGCCAGCAGCCACGCCGGAGCTAGCGGGGGGGCTGGCTACAATGAGCAGTTCTTC.

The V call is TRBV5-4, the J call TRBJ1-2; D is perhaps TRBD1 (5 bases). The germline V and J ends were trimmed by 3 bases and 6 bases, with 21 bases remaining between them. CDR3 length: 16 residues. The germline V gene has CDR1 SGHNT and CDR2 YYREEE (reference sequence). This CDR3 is CASSSQAGVKMDGYTF. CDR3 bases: TGTGCCAGCAGCTCCCAAGCGGGGGTTAAGATGGATGGCTACACCTTC.